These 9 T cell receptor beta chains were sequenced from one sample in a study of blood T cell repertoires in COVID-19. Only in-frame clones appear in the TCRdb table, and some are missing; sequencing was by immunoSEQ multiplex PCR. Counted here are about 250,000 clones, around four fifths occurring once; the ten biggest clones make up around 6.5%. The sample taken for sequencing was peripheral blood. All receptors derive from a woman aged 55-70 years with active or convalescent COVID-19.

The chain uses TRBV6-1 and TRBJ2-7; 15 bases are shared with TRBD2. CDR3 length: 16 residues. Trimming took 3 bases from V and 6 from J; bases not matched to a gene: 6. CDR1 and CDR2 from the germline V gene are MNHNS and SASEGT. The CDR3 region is CASSERTSGGGGEQYF. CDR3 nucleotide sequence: TGTGCCAGCAGTGAGAGGACTAGCGGGGGGGGTGGCGAGCAGTACTTC.

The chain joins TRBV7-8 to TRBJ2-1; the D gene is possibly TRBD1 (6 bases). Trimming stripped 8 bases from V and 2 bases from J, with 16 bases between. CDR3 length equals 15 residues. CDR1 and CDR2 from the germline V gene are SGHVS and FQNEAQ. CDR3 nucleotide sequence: TGTGCCAGCCGTATTACAGGGACCACCTACAATGAGCAGTTCTTC. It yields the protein CASRITGTTYNEQFF.

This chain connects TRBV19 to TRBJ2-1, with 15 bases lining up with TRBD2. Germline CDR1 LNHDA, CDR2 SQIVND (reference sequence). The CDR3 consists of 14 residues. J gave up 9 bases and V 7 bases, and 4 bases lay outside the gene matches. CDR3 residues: CASTRTSGRAEQFF. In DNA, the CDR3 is TGTGCCAGTACACGGACTAGCGGGAGGGCTGAGCAGTTCTTC.

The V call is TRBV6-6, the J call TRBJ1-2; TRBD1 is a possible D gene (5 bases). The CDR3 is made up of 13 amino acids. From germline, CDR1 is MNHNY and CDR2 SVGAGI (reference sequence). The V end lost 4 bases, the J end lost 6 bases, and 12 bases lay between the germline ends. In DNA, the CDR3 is TGTGCCAGCAGTTTCAGGGTTTCAGATGGCTACACCTTC. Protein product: CASSFRVSDGYTF.

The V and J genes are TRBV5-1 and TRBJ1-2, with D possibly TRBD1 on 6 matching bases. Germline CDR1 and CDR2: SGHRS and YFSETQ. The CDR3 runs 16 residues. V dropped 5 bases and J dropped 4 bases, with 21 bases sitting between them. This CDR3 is CASSPEQGQGIYGYTF. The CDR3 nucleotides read TGCGCCAGCAGTCCTGAACAGGGTCAGGGTATCTATGGCTACACCTTC.

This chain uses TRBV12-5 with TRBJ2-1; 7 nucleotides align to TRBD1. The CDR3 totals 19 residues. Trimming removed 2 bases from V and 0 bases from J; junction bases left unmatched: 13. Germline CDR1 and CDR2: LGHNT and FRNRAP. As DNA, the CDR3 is TGTGCTAGTGGTTTGTTATTAGGGGGCGGTCAGAGCTCCTACAATGAGCAGTTCTTC. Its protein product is CASGLLLGGGQSSYNEQFF.

The CDR3 DNA is TGTGCTAGTGGTTTGGTTCTGTACGAGCAGTACTTC. This gives the protein CASGLVLYEQYF. The chain combines TRBV12-5 with TRBJ2-7; D gene ambiguous. Deletions cut 0 bases from V and 4 bases from J, with 4 bases between. The CDR3 is made up of 12 amino acids. Germline CDR1 reads LGHNT; CDR2 reads FRNRAP.

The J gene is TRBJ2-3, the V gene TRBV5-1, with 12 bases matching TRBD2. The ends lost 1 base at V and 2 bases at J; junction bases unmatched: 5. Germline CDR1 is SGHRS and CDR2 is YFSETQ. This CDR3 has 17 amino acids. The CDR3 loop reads CASSLYTSGGITDTQYF. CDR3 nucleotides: TGCGCCAGCAGCTTGTATACTAGCGGGGGGATCACAGATACGCAGTATTTT.

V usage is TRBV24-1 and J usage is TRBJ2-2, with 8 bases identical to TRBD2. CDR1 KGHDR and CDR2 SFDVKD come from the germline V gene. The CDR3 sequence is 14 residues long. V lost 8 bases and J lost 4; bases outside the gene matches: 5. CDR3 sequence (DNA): TGTGCCACCAAAAGAAGCGGGAGCACCGGGGAGCTGTTTTTT. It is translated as CATKRSGSTGELFF.